The clone carrying this T cell receptor beta chain showed up just once. What it binds is unknown. A J-beta primer mix and a sample-barcoded 5' primer were used in a second PCR of about 7 to 12 cycles. A 12-random-nucleotide template-switch adaptor tagged each cDNA molecule. From the 5' RACE reads, TCRdb called clonotypes with MiXCR, one entry per CDR3 protein. This sample has over 1,300,000 distinct CDR3 sequences, with approximately 60% found just once. This entry comes from a study of blood T cells in healthy people across ages. Findings of the study overall: The recorded TCR beta diversity per million T cells decreased in a roughly linear manner with age.

The CDR3 runs 15 residues. CDR1 and CDR2 (germline): MGHRA, YSYEKL. V lost 4 bases and J 6 bases, leaving 16 bases between the germline ends. The J gene is TRBJ2-1, the V gene TRBV4-1; D is perhaps TRBD2 (5 bases). The sample comprised blood. This TCR derives from a man between 18 and 35 years old in good health. The CDR3 nucleotides read TGCGCCAGCAGCCTAGGAGTCCTAGCTTCCAATGAGCAGTTCTTC. Its protein product is CASSLGVLASNEQFF.